This T cell receptor (beta chain) is from a study of beta chain features in type 1 diabetes. Germline V gene sequence: CDR1 SGDLS, CDR2 YYNGEE. V shed 0 bases and J 4 bases; nucleotides not matched to a gene: 8. CDR3 length equals 17 residues. The study reverse transcribed the entire isolated RNA, so it sequenced expressed TCRB transcripts. Generated by immunoSEQ multiplex PCR, the TCRdb table keeps only in-frame clones and is missing some. This table has under 450,000 clones, about 15% appearing once. This receptor was identified in a man aged 30 to 39 in good health. The sequencing input was naive CD4+ T cells from blood. The chain combines TRBV9 with TRBJ2-5; 11 bases fit TRBD1. The CDR3 region is CASSVAPRTGGLETQYF. The CDR3 coding sequence is TGTGCCAGCAGCGTAGCCCCCAGGACAGGGGGCTTAGAGACCCAGTACTTC. The full variable domain, in which reference TRBV9 and TRBJ2-5 provide the parts outside the CDR3, is DSGVTQTPKHLITATGQRVTLRCSPRSGDLSVYWYQQSLDQGLQFLIQYYNGEERAKGNILERFSAQQFPDLHSELNLSSLELGDSALYFCASSVAPRTGGLETQYFGPGTRLLVL.